These T cell receptor beta chains were read from a single sample in a study of blood T cell repertoires in COVID-19. Only in-frame clones appear in the TCRdb table, and some are missing; sequencing was by immunoSEQ multiplex PCR. The sample lists some 180,000 clones, roughly 77% occurring once. Sequenced material: peripheral blood. The receptors shown here come from a woman in her 40s with COVID-19, enrolled during active disease. CDR3s include the opening cysteine and the closing phenylalanine or tryptophan. Each record gives: clone size, J gene, V gene, D gene, CDR3 DNA, CDR3 protein. A D gene is named only where the DNA matches it firmly. The listing skips clone size in some rows; elsewhere it reads once, few, many or a size class.

size: NA; J: TRBJ2-7; V: TRBV5-1; D: NA; DNA: TGCGCCAGCAGCTTCGAGGGCGGCTACGAGCAGTACTTC; CDR3: CASSFEGGYEQYF
size: NA; J: TRBJ2-7; V: TRBV7-2; D: NA; DNA: TGTGCCAGCAGCTTAGTTGCCACCGGTCGGGGAGAGCAGTACTTC; CDR3: CASSLVATGRGEQYF
size: NA; J: TRBJ2-1; V: TRBV11-3; D: NA; DNA: TGTGCCAGCAGCCCCGTTTCTCACAATGAGCAGTTCTTC; CDR3: CASSPVSHNEQFF
size: NA; J: TRBJ2-1; V: TRBV20-1; D: NA; DNA: TGCAGTGCTGCGGCGGACAATGAGCAGTTCTTC; CDR3: CSAAADNEQFF
size: once; J: TRBJ2-3; V: TRBV7-2; D: TRBD2; DNA: TGTGCCAGCAGCGCGGCCTCAAGCGGGGCAGCGCAGTATTTT; CDR3: CASSAASSGAAQYF
size: NA; J: TRBJ2-5; V: TRBV19; D: TRBD2; DNA: TGTGCCAGTAGCCCACGGGGAGGGCCAGAGACCCAGTACTTC; CDR3: CASSPRGGPETQYF
size: NA; J: TRBJ2-6; V: TRBV11-2; D: NA; DNA: TGTGCCAGCAGCTTAGACAGCTCTGGGGCCAACGTCCTGACTTTC; CDR3: CASSLDSSGANVLTF
size: NA; J: TRBJ1-2; V: TRBV19; D: NA; DNA: TGTGCCAGTAGTAAAGGGGATGGCTACACCTTC; CDR3: CASSKGDGYTF
size: NA; J: TRBJ1-4; V: TRBV6-5; D: TRBD1; DNA: TGTGCCAGCAGTTACTTCAGACAGGGGGCCATCGAAAAACTGTTTTTT; CDR3: CASSYFRQGAIEKLFF
size: NA; J: TRBJ1-5; V: TRBV29-1; D: TRBD1; DNA: TGCAGCGTTCGACAGGGGACTTCAAATCAGCCCCAGCATTTT; CDR3: CSVRQGTSNQPQHF